Sequencing of this T cell receptor beta chain was carried out in a study of identical twins (dated by TCRdb to the mid-2010s). Notes on the research overall: The study deep-sequenced TCR alpha and beta repertoires from monozygotic twins, unrelated adults of various ages and cord blood to test whether fetal clonotypes persist. To rule out contamination, replicate twin experiments were performed at different times with different library preparation protocols.

Only healthy Caucasian donors were included. The twin cohort comprised three pairs of female monozygotic twins, all aged roughly 18 to 30 years. Peripheral blood mononuclear cells were used as the source from which RNA for TCR libraries was isolated. Study-level results and caveats: Fewer insertions were carried by abundant cord blood beta clonotypes, a similar but weaker trend appeared in young adult naive repertoires, and no such trend appeared in memory repertoires. Because the same donors could not be followed over many years, the conclusions relied on cross-sectional statistical analysis. Zero-insertion analyses could be partly confounded by invariant T cells such as MAIT and iNKT, though diverse VJ usage argued against such confounding for most clonotypes. Out-of-frame TCR alpha sharing in monozygotic twins was systematically underestimated by recombination models, whereas sharing between unrelated individuals was in agreement with the recombination models. The excess sharing between twins in beta out-of-frame sequences was weaker because fewer shared sequences reduced the signal-to-noise ratio. Compared with coincidental sharing between unrelated individuals, out-of-frame TCR alpha sequences shared between twins had an excess of sequences with low generation probability.

From the cysteine through the phenylalanine, the CDR3 covers 14 amino acids. Kept here is only the CDR3 DNA, which spans 42 bases and is read in frame from base 1. Unmatched junction bases come to 0, with V trimmed by 6 bases and J by 4 bases. Reading the germline V gene gives CDR1 MGHRA and CDR2 YSYEKL. The method was 5' RACE. TCRdb lists the instrument as Illumina HiSeq 2000. A universal primer binding site was introduced by template switching, and a unique molecular identifier was present in the final cDNA, enabling accurate counting of TCR cDNA molecules. First-strand cDNA for TCR alpha and beta chains was synthesized from specific primers in the conserved constant-segment region. To control for contamination, each cDNA library was double barcoded with a SMART-Mk sample barcode plus Illumina barcodes. TruSeq adapter sequences along with Illumina sample barcodes were introduced in two successive PCR steps. The TCR alpha and beta cDNA libraries were sequenced on the Illumina HiSeq platform using custom primers. In the source study's methods: MiGEC was used to process raw reads and extract unique molecular identifiers, and MiXCR was used to find CDR3 positions. For each individual, recombination models were inferred using an EM algorithm with the repgenHMM and IGoR tools. Shared clonotype analysis was performed with the tcR package in R, normalizing sharing by the product of cloneset sizes. Out-of-frame nonproductive sequences were analyzed to study raw recombination free of thymic and clonal selection effects. In TCRdb, the public reads were trimmed at Q25 with fastp and aligned with MiXCR, with productive beta chains retained. Entries that share a CDR3 protein sequence are merged under the most common genes and DNA. None of the V and J calls come from the authors' own analysis; TCRdb made them. The sample has 600,000 to 700,000 distinct CDR3 sequences on record, 21% of them singletons. In total, the top ten clones hold more than 4% of the sample.

This clonotype was seen more than once but under ten times. Its binding antigen is unknown. There are no base qualities to consult, and no much larger clone falls within one base. The same specimen was also included in a second study, on T cells expressing NK-cell markers. The second study's paper adds: In sorted CD3+CD56+NKG2C+, CD3+CD56+NKG2C- and CD3+CD56-NKG2C+ T-cell subsets from several donors, TCR beta-chain repertoires were profiled. Among the eight sequenced donors, seven were HCMV-seropositive and one was HCMV-seronegative. In several experiments an anti-gammadeltaTCR antibody was added to restrict sorting to alphabetaTCR-expressing T cells. In roughly 6 donors, the dominant CD3+CD56+NKG2C+ clonotypes were among the top 10 CD8+ clonotypes and accounted for 1.0-7.0% of CD8+ T cells. Those dominant clonotypes were again the most abundant among CD3+CD56-NKG2C+ cells in a handful of donors, at roughly 25-65%. It remained unclear whether the expanded NKG2C-expressing T cell clones were specific for HCMV antigens. The eight sequenced donors were randomly selected healthy volunteers, three men and five women. HCMV-specific IgG was detected in serum with a commercial ELISA kit to determine HCMV serostatus. For roughly six donors, bulk peripheral blood T-cell repertoires were also sequenced from unsorted PBMC. MIGEC was used to demultiplex reads and group the reads by UMI, and MiTCR was used to assemble and quantify clonotypes. To exclude erroneous sequences, only TCR cDNA sequences supported by at least two reads were retained. The tcR package was used for downstream repertoire analysis, and clonotypes were matched across fractions by CDR3 nucleotide sequence plus V segment. VDJmatch was used to annotate antigen specificity against VDJdb, with one amino acid substitution in CDR3 allowed.

The chain links TRBV4-1 with TRBJ2-3, with TRBD2 identical over 14 junction bases. This receptor was taken from a woman under 30 in good health. The sample was PBMCs. The CDR3 region reads CASRTSGRADTQYF. The nucleotide sequence is given as TGCGCCAGCAGGACTAGCGGGAGGGCAGATACGCAGTATTTT.